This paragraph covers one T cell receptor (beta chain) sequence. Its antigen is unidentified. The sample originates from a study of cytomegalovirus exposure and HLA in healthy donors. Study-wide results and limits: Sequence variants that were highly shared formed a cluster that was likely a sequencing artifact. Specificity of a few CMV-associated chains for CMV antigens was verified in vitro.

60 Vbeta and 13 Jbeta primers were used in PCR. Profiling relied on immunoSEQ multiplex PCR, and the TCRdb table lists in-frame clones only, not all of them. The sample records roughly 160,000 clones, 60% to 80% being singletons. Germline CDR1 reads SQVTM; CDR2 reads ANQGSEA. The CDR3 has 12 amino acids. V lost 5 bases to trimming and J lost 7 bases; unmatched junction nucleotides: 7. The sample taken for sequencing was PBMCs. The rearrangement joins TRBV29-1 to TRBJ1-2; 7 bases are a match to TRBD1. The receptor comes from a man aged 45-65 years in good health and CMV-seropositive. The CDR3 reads CSVRTGAVGYTF. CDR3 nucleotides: TGCAGCGTTCGTACAGGGGCTGTTGGCTACACCTTC. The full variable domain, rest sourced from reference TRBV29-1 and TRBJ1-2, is SAVISQKPSRDICQRGTSLTIQCQVDSQVTMMFWYRQQPGQSLTLIATANQGSEATYESGFVIDKFPISRPNLTFSTLTVSNMSPEDSSIYLCSVRTGAVGYTFGSGTRLTVV.